The T cell receptor beta chain described here comes from a study of Graves' ophthalmopathy and Graves' hyperthyroidism. Study results and limitations: Stable hyperthyroidism and ophthalmopathy were told apart by a 13-signature model, which achieved approximately 87% sensitivity and 81.08% specificity.

Amplification from RNA transcripts yielded the TCR beta CDR3 regions. Following a first-round RT-PCR that used HTBI primers, a second-round multiplex PCR was carried out. One entry per CDR3 protein, called by TCRdb with MiXCR from the multiplex PCR reads. The repertoire holds under 400,000 distinct CDR3 sequences, 15% to 20% seen once, with approximately 13% in the top ten. This clonotype occurred many times. No antigen is known for it. Germline trimming cut 6 bases from V and 5 bases from J; bases unmatched to any gene: 8. The CDR3 extends over 14 amino acids. Clinical symptoms, serum thyroxine, TRAb, thyroid ultrasound and orbital computed tomography were relied on for diagnosis.

Material for sequencing was peripheral blood. The receptor's source is an adult man with Graves' ophthalmopathy. The rearrangement links TRBV12-3 or TRBV12-4 to TRBJ2-7; TRBD1 agrees at 9 bases. CDR3 coding DNA: TGTGCCAGCAGCCCCGGGACAGGGCCCAACGAGCAGTACTTC. This gives the protein CASSPGTGPNEQYF.